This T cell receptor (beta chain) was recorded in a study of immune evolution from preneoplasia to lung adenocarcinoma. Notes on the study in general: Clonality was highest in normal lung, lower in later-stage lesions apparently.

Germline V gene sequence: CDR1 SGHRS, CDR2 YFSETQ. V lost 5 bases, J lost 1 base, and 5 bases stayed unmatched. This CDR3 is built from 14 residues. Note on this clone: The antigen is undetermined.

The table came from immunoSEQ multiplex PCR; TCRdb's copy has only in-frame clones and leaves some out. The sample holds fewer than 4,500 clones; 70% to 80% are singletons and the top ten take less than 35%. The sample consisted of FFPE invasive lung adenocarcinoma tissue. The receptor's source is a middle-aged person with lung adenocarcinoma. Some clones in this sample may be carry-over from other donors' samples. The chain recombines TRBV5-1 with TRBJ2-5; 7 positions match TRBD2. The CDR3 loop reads CASRRASGQETQYF. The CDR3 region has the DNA TGCGCCAGCAGACGGGCTAGCGGCCAAGAGACCCAGTACTTC.